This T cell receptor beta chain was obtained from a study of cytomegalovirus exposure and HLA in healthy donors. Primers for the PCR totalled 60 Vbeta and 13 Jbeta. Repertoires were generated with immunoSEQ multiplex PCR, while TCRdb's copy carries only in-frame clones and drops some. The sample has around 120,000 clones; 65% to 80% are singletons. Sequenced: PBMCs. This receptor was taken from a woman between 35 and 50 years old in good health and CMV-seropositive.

DNA for the CDR3: TGCGCCAGCAGCCGGACGGCGAGCGGGAACCCAGATACGCAGTATTTT. Translation: CASSRTASGNPDTQYF. The chain uses TRBV5-1 and TRBJ2-3; TRBD2 matches at 7 bases. Germline V lookup: CDR1 SGHRS, CDR2 YFSETQ. This CDR3 comprises 16 residues. The trim removed 4 bases at V and 4 bases at J, leaving 12 bases unmatched. The variable domain in full, with the rest retrieved from reference TRBV5-1 and TRBJ2-3, is KAGVTQTPRYLIKTRGQQVTLSCSPISGHRSVSWYQQTPGQGLQFLFEYFSETQRNKGNFPGRFSGRQFSNSRSEMNVSTLELGDSALYLCASSRTASGNPDTQYFGPGTRLTVL.